The T cell receptor (beta chain) described here comes from a study of CD8 T cells in ankylosing spondylitis. Study findings and constraints: Existing reports had already noted some motif variants in reactive arthritis synovial fluid and blood. Disease-associated clones were reportedly significantly overrepresented in matched ankylosing spondylitis synovial fluid. Typical of ankylosing spondylitis blood, it appeared, was a TCR beta motif of fewer than 10 highly homologous variants.

This CDR3 has 14 residues. Germline CDR1 reads DFQATT; CDR2 reads SNEGSKA (reference sequence). Preparation of TCR beta libraries was done by quantitative 5'-RACE with molecular barcodes. One entry per CDR3 protein, called by TCRdb with MiXCR from the 5' RACE reads. The sample consists of a few hundred thousand distinct CDR3 sequences, around 7.9% of them appearing once. In the case of this clonotype: Its antigen is not known. A junction boundary mismatches the germline segment, possibly from a read error.

The rearrangement joins TRBV20-1 to TRBJ2-2; D is perhaps TRBD2 (5 bases). The sequence came from a male donor with ankylosing spondylitis. The specimen sequenced was blood, either unsorted or a sorted T cell fraction (not recorded which). Here the CDR3 DNA reads TGCAGTGGTAGAGATAGGGAGATCACCGGGGAGCTGATTTTT. It specifies CSGRDREITGELIF.